Below, 6 T cell receptor beta chains from the same sample are listed, as sequenced in a study of blood T cell repertoires in COVID-19. Profiling relied on immunoSEQ multiplex PCR, and the TCRdb table lists in-frame clones only, not all of them. This sample has over 250,000 clones, with over 75% found just once. The sequenced sample was peripheral blood. The receptors originated from a woman aged 25-40 years with acute or convalescent COVID-19.

The chain employs TRBV11-3 and TRBJ2-7; 7 bases are shared with TRBD1. V trimming: 1 base; J trimming: 5 bases; junction bases outside the gene matches: 5. Per the germline V gene, CDR1 is SGHNT and CDR2 is YENEEA. CDR3 length: 14 amino acids. The CDR3 here is CASSLGPGTDEQYF. DNA for the CDR3: TGTGCCAGCAGCTTAGGCCCCGGGACAGACGAGCAGTACTTC.

The genes are TRBV24-1 and TRBJ1-5, with no clear D. Trimming removed 0 bases at V and 8 bases at J, with 19 bases between. CDR1 KGHDR and CDR2 SFDVKD come from the germline V gene. There are 17 residues in the CDR3. CDR3 protein: CATSDLRQAPSREPQHF. In DNA, the CDR3 is TGTGCCACCAGTGATTTGCGGCAGGCCCCGAGTCGAGAGCCCCAGCATTTT.

The CDR3 DNA follows: TGTGCCAGTAGTATAGACTCCGGGACAGGGAACGAAAAACTGTTTTTT. Translating it yields CASSIDSGTGNEKLFF. V and J are TRBV19 and TRBJ1-4, with 9 bases fitting TRBD1. CDR3 length: 16 residues. Germline V gene sequence: CDR1 LNHDA, CDR2 SQIVND (reference sequence). Trimming took 0 bases from V and 8 from J; bases not matched to a gene: 7.

The chain uses TRBV6-2 or TRBV6-3 and TRBJ2-1; 8 positions agree with TRBD1. Trimming cost V 3 bases and J 3 bases; bases outside gene matches: 7. The CDR3 runs 16 residues. CDR1 is MNHEY, CDR2 SVGEGT, per germline. CDR3 nucleotides: TGTGCCAGCAGTTATAGGCGGGACAGGCTCTACAATGAGCAGTTCTTC. This gives the protein CASSYRRDRLYNEQFF.

The gene calls are TRBV7-2 and TRBJ2-7, with 11 bases fitting TRBD2. Unmatched junction bases numbered 7, after V lost 1 base and J lost 5 bases. Germline loops: CDR1 SGHTA, CDR2 FQGNSA. The CDR3 extends over 16 amino acids. The CDR3 bases are TGTGCCAGCAGCTTAGTTCTAGCGGGAGGCGTCAACGAGCAGTACTTC. Protein: CASSLVLAGGVNEQYF.

This chain connects TRBV9 to TRBJ1-3, with no clear D. CDR1 SGDLS and CDR2 YYNGEE come from the germline V gene. The ends were cut back, 4 bases at V and 0 bases at J, with 11 bases in the middle. This CDR3 is built from 15 residues. The CDR3 nucleotides read TGTGCCAGCAGCCGAGGAGCCCTCTCTGGAAACACCATATATTTT. It codes for CASSRGALSGNTIYF.